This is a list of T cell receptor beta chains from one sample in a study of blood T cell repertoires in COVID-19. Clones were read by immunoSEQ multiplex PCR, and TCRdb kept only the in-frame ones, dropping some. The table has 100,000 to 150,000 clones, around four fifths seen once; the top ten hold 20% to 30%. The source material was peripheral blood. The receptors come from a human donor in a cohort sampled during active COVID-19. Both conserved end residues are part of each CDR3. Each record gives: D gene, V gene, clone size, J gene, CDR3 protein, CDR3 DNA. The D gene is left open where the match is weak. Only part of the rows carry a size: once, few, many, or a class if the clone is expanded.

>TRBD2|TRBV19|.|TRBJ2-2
CASTPARTSGDTGELFF
TGTGCCAGTACCCCGGCGAGGACTAGCGGCGACACCGGGGAGCTGTTTTTT
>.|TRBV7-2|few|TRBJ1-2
CASSLDPGYGYTF
TGTGCCAGCAGCCTTGACCCGGGCTATGGCTACACCTTC
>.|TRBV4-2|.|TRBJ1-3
CASSQALGGNRYLSSGNTIYF
TGTGCCAGCAGCCAAGCCTTGGGCGGGAACAGGTATCTCAGCTCTGGAAACACCATATATTTT
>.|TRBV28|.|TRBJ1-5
CASSLDTKGGQPQHF
TGTGCCAGCAGTTTGGATACTAAAGGGGGTCAGCCCCAGCATTTT
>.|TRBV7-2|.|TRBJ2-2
CASSPPLGLYSGELFF
TGTGCCAGCAGCCCGCCATTGGGCCTATACTCCGGGGAGCTGTTTTTT
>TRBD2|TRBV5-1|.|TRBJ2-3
CASSWGLASDTQYF
TGCGCCAGCAGCTGGGGACTAGCGTCAGATACGCAGTATTTT
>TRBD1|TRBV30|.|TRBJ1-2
CAWNRDRERNGYTF
TGTGCCTGGAATAGGGACAGGGAGAGGAATGGCTACACCTTC
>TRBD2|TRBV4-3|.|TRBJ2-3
CASSQDGLAGVSDTQYF
TGCGCCAGCAGCCAAGATGGACTAGCGGGAGTTTCAGATACGCAGTATTTT
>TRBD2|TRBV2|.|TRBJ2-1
CASRIRASGGLSDEQFF
TGTGCCAGCAGAATCAGGGCTAGCGGGGGCCTTAGCGATGAGCAGTTCTTC
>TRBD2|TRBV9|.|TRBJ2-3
CASSVAAGGSTDTQYF
TGTGCCAGCAGCGTAGCAGCGGGGGGGAGCACAGATACGCAGTATTTT
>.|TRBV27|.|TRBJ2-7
CASSPQVLAYEQYF
TGTGCCAGCAGCCCACAGGTTCTGGCCTACGAGCAGTACTTC
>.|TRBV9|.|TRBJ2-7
CASSGGWGQSSYEQYF
TGTGCCAGCAGTGGAGGATGGGGTCAGAGCTCCTACGAGCAGTACTTC
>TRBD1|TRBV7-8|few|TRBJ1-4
CASSSEGAEKLFF
TGTGCCAGCAGCAGCGAGGGGGCGGAAAAACTGTTTTTT
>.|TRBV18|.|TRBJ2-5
CASSPGSPWSGQETQYF
TGTGCCAGCTCACCAGGTTCCCCGTGGTCCGGGCAAGAGACCCAGTACTTC
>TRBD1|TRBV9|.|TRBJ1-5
CASSVGQGPQPQHF
TGTGCCAGCAGCGTAGGACAGGGGCCTCAGCCCCAGCATTTT
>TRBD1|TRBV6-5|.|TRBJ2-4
CASSLQGGSIQYF
TGTGCCAGCAGCCTTCAAGGGGGCAGCATTCAGTACTTC
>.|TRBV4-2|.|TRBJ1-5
CASSRQTHSNQPQHF
TGTGCCAGCAGTCGTCAGACTCATAGCAATCAGCCCCAGCATTTT
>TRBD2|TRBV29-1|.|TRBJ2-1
CSALGPSGSYREQFF
TGCAGCGCCTTGGGGCCTAGCGGATCCTACAGGGAGCAGTTCTTC
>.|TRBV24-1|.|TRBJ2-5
CATSDPQGFGTQYF
TGTGCCACCAGTGATCCTCAGGGATTCGGTACCCAGTACTTC
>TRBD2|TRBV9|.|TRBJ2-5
CASSAGLAGGGGETQYF
TGTGCCAGCAGCGCCGGACTAGCGGGAGGGGGAGGAGAGACCCAGTACTTC
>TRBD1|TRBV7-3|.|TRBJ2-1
CASSLTGTGAKGTNEQFF
TGTGCCAGCAGCTTAACAGGGACAGGGGCTAAAGGAACCAATGAGCAGTTCTTC
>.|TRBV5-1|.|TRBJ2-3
CASSLGLTGEDTQYF
TGCGCCAGCAGCCTGGGTTTAACGGGGGAGGACACGCAGTATTTT
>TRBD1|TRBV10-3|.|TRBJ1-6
CAISDTGGRNSPLHF
TGTGCCATCAGCGACACAGGGGGAAGGAATTCACCCCTCCACTTT
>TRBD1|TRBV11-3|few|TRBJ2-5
CASSTGQQETQYF
TGTGCCAGCAGCACGGGACAGCAAGAGACCCAGTACTTC
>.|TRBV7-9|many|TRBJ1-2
CASSLNSLAYGYTF
TGTGCCAGCAGCTTGAACAGTTTGGCCTATGGCTACACCTTC
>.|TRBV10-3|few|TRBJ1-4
CAISDGATGGEKLFF
TGTGCCATCAGTGACGGGGCGACGGGGGGTGAAAAACTGTTTTTT
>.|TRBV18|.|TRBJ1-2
CASSPARAGGYTF
TGTGCCAGCTCACCAGCGAGGGCTGGTGGCTACACCTTC
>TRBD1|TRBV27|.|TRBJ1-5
CASSPSGTGFGPQHF
TGTGCCAGCAGTCCCTCCGGGACAGGGTTTGGGCCCCAGCATTTT
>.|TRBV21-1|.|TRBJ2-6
CASSPKQGIGANVLTF
TGTGCCAGCAGCCCCAAACAGGGGATTGGGGCCAACGTCCTGACTTTC
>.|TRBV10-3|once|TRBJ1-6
CAISERSPVVEPLHF
TGTGCCATCAGTGAAAGGAGTCCGGTGGTAGAACCCCTCCACTTT
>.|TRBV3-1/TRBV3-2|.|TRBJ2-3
CASSQGEYGTDTQYF
TGTGCCAGCAGCCAAGGGGAGTACGGCACAGATACGCAGTATTTT
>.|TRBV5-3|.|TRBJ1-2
CARSQDTSLQGYTF
TGTGCCAGAAGCCAAGACACTTCCCTGCAGGGCTACACCTTC
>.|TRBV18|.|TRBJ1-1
CASSPRTQNTEAFF
TGTGCCAGCTCACCACGGACACAGAACACTGAAGCTTTCTTT
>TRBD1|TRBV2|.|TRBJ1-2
CASSEGVVDRSWGGYTF
TGTGCCAGCAGTGAAGGGGTAGTGGACAGGTCCTGGGGTGGCTACACCTTC
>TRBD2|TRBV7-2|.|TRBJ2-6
CASSFRSVAGGSGANVLTF
TGTGCCAGCAGCTTTAGGTCTGTTGCGGGAGGCTCTGGGGCCAACGTCCTGACTTTC
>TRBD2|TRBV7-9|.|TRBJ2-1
CASSEAGNEQFF
TGTGCCAGCAGCGAAGCGGGGAATGAGCAGTTCTTC
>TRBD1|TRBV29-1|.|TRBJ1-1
CSVEGQINTEAFF
TGCAGCGTTGAGGGACAGATAAACACTGAAGCTTTCTTT
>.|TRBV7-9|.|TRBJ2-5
CASSLVGSDKETQYF
TGTGCCAGCAGCTTAGTTGGGTCAGACAAAGAGACCCAGTACTTC
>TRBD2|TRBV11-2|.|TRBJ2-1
CASSLYVLAGGPSYNEQFF
TGTGCCAGCAGCTTATATGTACTAGCGGGAGGGCCCTCCTACAATGAGCAGTTCTTC
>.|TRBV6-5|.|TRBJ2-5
CASSYTFSPQETQYF
TGTGCCAGCAGTTATACATTCAGTCCTCAAGAGACCCAGTACTTC
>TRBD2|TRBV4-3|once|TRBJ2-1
CASSQGVAGAVNNEQFF
TGCGCCAGCAGCCAAGGGGTAGCGGGGGCTGTCAACAATGAGCAGTTCTTC
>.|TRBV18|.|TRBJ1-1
CATASGGNTEAFF
TGTGCCACCGCCTCGGGGGGGAACACTGAAGCTTTCTTT
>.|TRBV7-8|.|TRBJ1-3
CASSLYESGNTIYF
TGTGCCAGCAGCTTATATGAGTCTGGAAACACCATATATTTT
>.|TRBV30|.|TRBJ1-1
CAWKAAKYTEAFF
TGTGCCTGGAAGGCGGCAAAATACACTGAAGCTTTCTTT
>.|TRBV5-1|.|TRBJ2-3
CASSPRGPGFADTQYF
TGCGCCAGCAGCCCGCGGGGCCCCGGCTTTGCAGATACGCAGTATTTT
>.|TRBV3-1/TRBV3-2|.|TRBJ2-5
CASRLSGTDLETQYF
TGTGCCAGCAGACTATCTGGGACTGATTTAGAGACCCAGTACTTC
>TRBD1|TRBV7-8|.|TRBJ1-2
CASSPWTGTGYGYTF
TGTGCCAGCAGCCCTTGGACAGGGACAGGCTATGGCTACACCTTC
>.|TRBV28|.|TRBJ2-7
CATMDIGQADYEQYF
TGTGCCACTATGGATATTGGGCAGGCAGACTACGAGCAGTACTTC
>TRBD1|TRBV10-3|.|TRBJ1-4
CAISEDRGGKLFF
TGTGCCATCAGTGAGGACAGGGGAGGAAAACTGTTTTTT
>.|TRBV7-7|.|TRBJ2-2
CASSLVAGFAGELFF
TGTGCCAGCAGCTTAGTAGCAGGGTTCGCCGGGGAGCTGTTTTTT
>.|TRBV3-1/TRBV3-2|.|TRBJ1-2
CASSPRGGARDGYTF
TGTGCCAGCAGCCCAAGGGGGGGGGCGAGAGATGGCTACACCTTC
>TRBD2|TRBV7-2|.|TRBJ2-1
CASSLQNSGDNEQFF
TGTGCCAGCAGCTTACAAAATAGCGGGGATAATGAGCAGTTCTTC
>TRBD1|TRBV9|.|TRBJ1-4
CASSVTGGQEKLFF
TGTGCCAGCAGCGTTACAGGGGGTCAGGAAAAACTGTTTTTT
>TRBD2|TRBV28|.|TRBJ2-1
CASSSPSGSRDNEQFF
TGTGCCAGCAGCAGCCCCAGCGGGAGCCGCGACAATGAGCAGTTCTTC
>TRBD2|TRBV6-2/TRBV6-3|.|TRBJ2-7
CASSYSSGGKTYEQYF
TGTGCCAGCAGTTACTCGAGCGGGGGGAAGACCTACGAGCAGTACTTC